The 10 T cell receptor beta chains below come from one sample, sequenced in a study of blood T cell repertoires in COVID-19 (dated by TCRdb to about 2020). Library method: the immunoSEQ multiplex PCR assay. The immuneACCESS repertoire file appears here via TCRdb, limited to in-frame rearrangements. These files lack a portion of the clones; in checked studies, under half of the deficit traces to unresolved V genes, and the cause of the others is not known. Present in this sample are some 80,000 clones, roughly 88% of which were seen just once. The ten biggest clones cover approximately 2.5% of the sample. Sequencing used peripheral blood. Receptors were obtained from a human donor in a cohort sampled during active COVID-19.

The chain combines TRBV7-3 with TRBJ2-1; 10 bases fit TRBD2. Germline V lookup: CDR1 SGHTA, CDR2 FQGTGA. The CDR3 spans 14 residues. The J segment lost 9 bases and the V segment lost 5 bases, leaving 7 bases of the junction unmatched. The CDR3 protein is CASSILAGVGEQFF. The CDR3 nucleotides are TGTGCCAGCAGCATCCTAGCGGGAGTTGGTGAGCAGTTCTTC.

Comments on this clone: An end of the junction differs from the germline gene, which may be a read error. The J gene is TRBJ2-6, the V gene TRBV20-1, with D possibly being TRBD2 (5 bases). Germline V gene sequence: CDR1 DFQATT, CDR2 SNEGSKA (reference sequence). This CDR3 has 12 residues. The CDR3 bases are TGCAGTGCTAGTACGGGGTTGGGTCCCTCGGGTTTC. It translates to CSASTGLGPSGF.

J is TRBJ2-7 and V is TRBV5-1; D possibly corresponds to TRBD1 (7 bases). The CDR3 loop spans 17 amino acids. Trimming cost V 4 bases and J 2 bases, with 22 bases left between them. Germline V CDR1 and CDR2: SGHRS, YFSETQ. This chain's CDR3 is CASSRPSTGEVTYEQYF. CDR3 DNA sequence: TGCGCCAGCAGCCGACCGTCTACAGGGGAGGTGACCTACGAGCAGTACTTC.

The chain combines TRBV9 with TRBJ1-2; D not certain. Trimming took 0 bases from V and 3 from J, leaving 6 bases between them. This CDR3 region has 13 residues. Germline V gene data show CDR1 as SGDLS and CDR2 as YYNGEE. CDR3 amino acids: CASSVDSYYGYTF. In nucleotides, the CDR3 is TGTGCCAGCAGCGTAGACTCATACTATGGCTACACCTTC.

The chain's CDR3 is CSVGQGGFQPQHF. The CDR3 DNA sequence: TGCAGCGTTGGACAGGGCGGTTTTCAGCCCCAGCATTTT. The V call is TRBV29-1, the J call TRBJ1-5; TRBD1 agrees at 7 bases. CDR3 size: 13 residues. With 4 bases clipped from V and 6 bases from J, the junction kept 6 bases outside the gene matches. CDR1 is SQVTM and CDR2 is ANQGSEA in the germline V gene.

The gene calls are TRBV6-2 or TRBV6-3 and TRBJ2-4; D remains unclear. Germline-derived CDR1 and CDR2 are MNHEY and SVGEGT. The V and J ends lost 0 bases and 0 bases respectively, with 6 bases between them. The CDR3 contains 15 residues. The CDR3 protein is CASSYSLRAKNIQYF. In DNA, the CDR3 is TGTGCCAGCAGTTACTCGCTGCGAGCCAAAAACATTCAGTACTTC.

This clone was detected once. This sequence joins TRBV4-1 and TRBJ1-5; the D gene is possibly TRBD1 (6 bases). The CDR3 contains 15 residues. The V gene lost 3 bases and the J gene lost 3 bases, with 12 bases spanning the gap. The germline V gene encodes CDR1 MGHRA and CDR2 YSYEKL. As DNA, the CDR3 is TGCGCCAGCAGCCATGTTACAGGGCCCAATCAGCCCCAGCATTTT. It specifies CASSHVTGPNQPQHF.

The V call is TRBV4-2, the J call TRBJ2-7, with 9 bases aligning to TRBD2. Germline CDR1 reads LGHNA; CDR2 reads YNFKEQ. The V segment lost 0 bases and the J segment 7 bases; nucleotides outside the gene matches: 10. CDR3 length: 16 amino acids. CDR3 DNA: TGTGCCAGCAGCCAAGATGCGGCGGGAGGGCCGGGAGAGCAGTACTTC. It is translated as CASSQDAAGGPGEQYF.

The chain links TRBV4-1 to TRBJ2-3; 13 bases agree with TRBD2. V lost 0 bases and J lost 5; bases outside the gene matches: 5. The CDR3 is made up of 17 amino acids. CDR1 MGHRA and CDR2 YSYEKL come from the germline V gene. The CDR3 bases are TGCGCCAGCAGCCAAGATGGTGGACTAGCGGGAGTAGATACGCAGTATTTT. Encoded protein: CASSQDGGLAGVDTQYF.

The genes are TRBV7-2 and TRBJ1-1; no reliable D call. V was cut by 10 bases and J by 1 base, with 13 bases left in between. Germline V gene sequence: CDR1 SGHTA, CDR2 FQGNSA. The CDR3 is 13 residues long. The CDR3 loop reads CAKSWSGNTEAFF. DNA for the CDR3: TGTGCCAAGTCGTGGAGCGGGAACACTGAAGCTTTCTTT.